This T cell receptor beta chain was recorded in a study of beta chain features in type 1 diabetes. Regarding the study as a whole: Possibly, sequencing cDNA over-represented cells that had high TCR expression levels. People with Type 1 diabetes carried modestly yet significantly shorter TCRB CDR3s in all four CD4+ subsets.

A few counts support this clone. Its antigen is not identified. The germline gives CDR1 MDHEN, CDR2 SYDVKM. V trimming: 6 bases; J trimming: 1 base; junction bases outside the gene matches: 6. The CDR3 loop spans 15 amino acids. Sequenced material consisted of expressed TCRB transcripts (all of the isolated RNA was reverse transcribed). Profiled with immunoSEQ multiplex PCR; TCRdb holds only in-frame clones, not every one. The sample lists 300,000 to 400,000 clones; about 11% were seen once. Material: naive CD4+ T cells from blood. The V and J genes are TRBV28 and TRBJ1-1, with 9 nucleotides matching TRBD1. The receptor was isolated from a woman in her twenties or thirties in good health. The CDR3: CASSSTGGSNTEAFF. CDR3 sequence (DNA): TGTGCCAGCAGCTCAACAGGGGGCTCGAACACTGAAGCTTTCTTT.